These 16 T cell receptor beta chains came from one sample sequenced in a study of T cell repertoires in cytomegalovirus infection (dated by TCRdb to about 2019). Antigens of these TCRs are unknown. The treatment or condition label here, explained by the study, means: in vitro stimulation with specific CMV peptide epitopes to enrich CMV-specific T cells. Sequencing used an Illumina HiSeq 1500. The public reads were quality trimmed at Q25 with fastp and then assembled into clones with MiXCR by TCRdb, keeping productive beta chains. CDR3 protein sequences are deduplicated, and each keeps its most common genes and DNA. This sample has 680,000 or so distinct CDR3 sequences in its table, and 30% to 40% of those were observed once. In total, the top ten clones hold approximately 18% of the sample. Sample: cultured PBMCs, taken from culture after CMV antigen stimulation. Receptor source: a human donor in good health (CMV status not recorded). Some clones in this sample may be carry-over from other donors' samples.

The gene calls are TRBV20-1 and TRBJ2-7, with D unresolved. Germline CDR1 is DFQATT and CDR2 is SNEGSKA (reference sequence). The CDR3 spans 15 residues. The V and J ends lost 3 bases and 3 bases respectively, with 18 bases between them. The CDR3 loop is CSASPTRTIDYEQYF. The DNA of the CDR3 is TGCAGTGCTAGTCCGACTCGGACGATAGACTACGAGCAGTACTTC.

This chain joins TRBV7-4 and TRBJ2-2; D is ambiguous. Between the trimmed V and J ends, which lost 1 base and 4 bases, there was a span of 10 bases. This CDR3 region has 15 residues. Germline values: CDR1 SGHVT, CDR2 SQSDAQ. CDR3 in DNA: TGTGCCAGCAGCTTAGTCGGTGGTTTCACCGGGGAGCTGTTTTTT. The encoded protein is CASSLVGGFTGELFF. Full variable domain (remainder filled in from reference TRBV7-4 and TRBJ2-2): GAGVSQSPRYKVAKRGRDVALRCDSISGHVTLYWYRQTLGQGSEVLTYSQSDAQRDKSGRPSGRFSAERPERSVSTLKIQRTEQGDSAVYLCASSLVGGFTGELFFGEGSRLTVL.

The chain links TRBV20-1 to TRBJ2-1, with 8 bases identical to TRBD2. Unmatched junction bases numbered 12, after V lost 1 base and J lost 7 bases. Germline CDR1 reads DFQATT; CDR2 reads SNEGSKA (reference sequence). This CDR3 has 16 residues. CDR3: CSARGSSGSRSNEQFF. For the CDR3, the DNA is TGCAGTGCTAGAGGGTCGAGCGGGAGTAGGTCGAATGAGCAGTTCTTC.

The V gene is TRBV20-1, the J gene TRBJ1-2; 8 bases agree with TRBD1. This CDR3 is 15 amino acids long. V shed 1 base and J 5 bases; nucleotides not matched to a gene: 9. From germline, CDR1 is DFQATT and CDR2 SNEGSKA (reference sequence). The CDR3 protein is CSARAVTGAGYGYTF. CDR3 DNA: TGCAGTGCTAGAGCTGTGACAGGGGCGGGATATGGCTACACCTTC.

The V call is TRBV10-2, the J call TRBJ1-3, with a tentative D call TRBD1 (6 bases). The V and J ends lost 7 bases and 0 bases respectively, with 10 bases between them. Germline CDR1 and CDR2: WSHSY and SAAADI. This CDR3 contains 14 residues. The CDR3 here is CASIRTASGNTIYF. As DNA, the CDR3 is TGCGCCAGCATACGGACAGCCTCTGGAAACACCATATATTTT.

The chain combines TRBV12-3 or TRBV12-4 with TRBJ1-5, with D perhaps matching TRBD1 (5 bases). The CDR3 sequence is 15 residues long. Deletions cut 5 bases from V and 7 bases from J, with 18 bases between. The DNA for the CDR3 is TGTGCCAGCAGTCTGTATCAGGGAGGCGGCCAGCCCCAGCATTTT. This codes for CASSLYQGGGQPQHF.

This chain connects TRBV7-2 to TRBJ2-1; 8 bases align to TRBD2. The CDR3 is 12 residues long. The germline CDR1 and CDR2 sequences are SGHTA and FQGNSA. With V trimmed by 3 bases and J by 13 bases, 5 bases remained unmatched. CDR3 region: CASSFDGLAQFF. For the CDR3, the DNA is TGTGCCAGCAGCTTTGACGGACTAGCTCAGTTCTTC.

The J gene is TRBJ1-1, the V gene TRBV27; D gene unclear. The CDR3 has 12 residues. Germline V gene lookup returns CDR1 MNHEY and CDR2 SMNVEV (reference sequence). Trimming removed 3 bases at V and 10 bases at J, with 12 bases between. The CDR3: CASSLASSGAFF. The CDR3 DNA reads as TGTGCCAGCAGTTTGGCCAGCTCGGGAGCTTTCTTT.

CDR3 sequence (DNA): TGTGCCAGCAGCCCCTATTTTAGCGGGAGGGAATACAATGAGCAGTTCTTC. This sequence encodes CASSPYFSGREYNEQFF. The chain combines TRBV7-2 with TRBJ2-1; 11 bases agree with TRBD2. CDR1 SGHTA and CDR2 FQGNSA come from the germline V gene. This CDR3 is built from 17 residues. The ends lost 5 bases at V and 4 bases at J; junction bases unmatched: 10.

This sequence joins TRBV20-1 and TRBJ2-3; 7 positions agree with TRBD2. The germline V gene has CDR1 DFQATT and CDR2 SNEGSKA (reference sequence). The CDR3 is 14 residues long. Trimming cost V 5 bases and J 2 bases; bases outside gene matches: 7. DNA of the CDR3: TGCAGTGCTGGGTTAGCGGGCCTCACAGATACGCAGTATTTT. Translation gives CSAGLAGLTDTQYF.

CDR3 sequence reads: CSARDNRAGGLYSNQPQHF. The CDR3 bases are TGCAGTGCTAGAGATAACAGGGCCGGGGGGCTATATAGCAATCAGCCCCAGCATTTT. The V call is TRBV20-1, the J call TRBJ1-5; D is possibly TRBD1 (6 bases). Trimming removed 0 bases at V and 0 bases at J, with 21 bases between. CDR3 length: 19 residues. Germline V gene lookup returns CDR1 DFQATT and CDR2 SNEGSKA (reference sequence).

This clonotype was observed a handful of times. V gene TRBV7-6 combines with J gene TRBJ2-5; a weak D match, TRBD2 (6 bases). Trimming removed 2 bases at V and 4 bases at J, with 14 bases between. Germline CDR1 SGHVS, CDR2 FNYEAQ. The CDR3 has 15 residues. CDR3 sequence reads: CASSLRGSGAETQYF. CDR3 sequence (DNA): TGTGCCAGCAGCTTACGGGGGAGTGGGGCAGAGACCCAGTACTTC.

V and J are TRBV10-3 and TRBJ1-1; D remains unclear. The CDR3 has 13 residues. Trimming left V 10 bases short and J 0 bases short, with 12 bases between. Germline V gene sequence: CDR1 ENHRY, CDR2 SYGVKD. The CDR3 loop is CATGRDLNTEAFF. CDR3 nucleotides: TGTGCCACTGGGCGGGATCTGAACACTGAAGCTTTCTTT.

In this sample, this clonotype turned up a few times. At one of its ends the junction is not consistent with the germline gene, which may arise from a read error. The gene calls are TRBV7-8 and TRBJ2-5; TRBD2 matches at 9 bases. The CDR3 is 15 amino acids. Per the germline V gene, CDR1 is SGHVS and CDR2 is FQNEAQ. The CDR3 sequence is CANSLARVSGGTQYF. In DNA, the CDR3 is TGTGCCAACAGCTTAGCTAGGGTTAGCGGGGGGACCCAGTACTTC.

In this sample, this clonotype turned up a few times. V gene TRBV18 combines with J gene TRBJ1-5; D is perhaps TRBD1 (6 bases). Trimming pared 3 bases from V and 2 bases from J, leaving 11 bases between. CDR1 is KGHSH and CDR2 is LQKENI in the germline V gene. The CDR3 is 15 amino acids. In DNA form, the CDR3 reads TGTGCCAGCTCACCCCCAGGGGTGGGCAATCAGCCCCAGCATTTT. As protein: CASSPPGVGNQPQHF.

V gene TRBV20-1 combines with J gene TRBJ2-5, with D tentatively TRBD2 (5 bases). Trimming shortened V by 6 bases and J by 5 bases, and 22 bases separated the two germline ends. This CDR3 is 15 amino acids long. Germline V CDR1 and CDR2: DFQATT, SNEGSKA (reference sequence). The CDR3 spells CSATTTRGLGETQYF. DNA for the CDR3: TGCAGTGCGACGACCACCCGGGGTTTGGGGGAGACCCAGTACTTC.